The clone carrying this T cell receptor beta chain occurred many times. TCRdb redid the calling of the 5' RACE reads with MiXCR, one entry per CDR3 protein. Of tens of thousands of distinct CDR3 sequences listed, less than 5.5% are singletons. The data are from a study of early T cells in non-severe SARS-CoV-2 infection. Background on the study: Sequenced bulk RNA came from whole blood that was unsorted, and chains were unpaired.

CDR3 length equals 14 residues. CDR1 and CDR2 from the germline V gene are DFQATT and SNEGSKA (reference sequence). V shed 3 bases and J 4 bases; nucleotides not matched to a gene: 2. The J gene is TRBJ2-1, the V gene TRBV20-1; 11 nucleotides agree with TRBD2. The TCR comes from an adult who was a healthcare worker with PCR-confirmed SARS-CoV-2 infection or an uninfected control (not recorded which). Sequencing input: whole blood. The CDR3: CSASTSGGYNEQFF. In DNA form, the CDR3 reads TGCAGTGCTAGTACTAGCGGGGGATACAATGAGCAGTTCTTC.